Sequencing of this T cell receptor beta chain was carried out in a study of cytomegalovirus exposure and HLA in healthy donors. Study-level findings and limits: Several of the most significant clusters appeared, in a later analysis, to be linked to common viral pathogens.

CDR3 length equals 16 residues. With V trimmed by 4 bases and J by 2 bases, 8 bases remained unmatched. Germline V lookup: CDR1 MDHEN, CDR2 SYDVKM. The table lists this clone with many counts. Its matching antigen is unknown. 60 Vbeta and 13 Jbeta primers were used in PCR. Method: immunoSEQ multiplex PCR; TCRdb's copy keeps in-frame clones and lacks some. The sample lists 60,000 to 65,000 clones, more than 70% seen once, with around a quarter in the top ten. Sequencing was performed on PBMCs. J is TRBJ2-7 and V is TRBV28; 10 bases agree with TRBD2. The TCR was taken from a woman between 40 and 55 years old in good health and CMV-seropositive. DNA for the CDR3: TGTGCCAGCAGTTCCCCGCGGACTAGCGGCACCTACGAGCAGTACTTC. Its protein is CASSSPRTSGTYEQYF.